This TCR beta chain was sequenced in a study of blood T cell repertoires in COVID-19. Study in general: There were acute and convalescent COVID-19 samples, and they came from the United States, Italy and Spain.

Germline V lookup: CDR1 MNHEY, CDR2 SMNVEV (reference sequence). This CDR3 region has 14 residues. The junction had 2 bases not matched to a gene; V was cut back by 5 bases and J by 2 bases. In the source study's methods: Amplifying reference gene primers gave estimates of nucleated cell counts. Sequenced by immunoSEQ multiplex PCR; TCRdb stores in-frame clones only, minus some. The D gene and trimming were derived from the DNA, and the V and J assignments and clone size from that table. The sample lists approximately 210,000 clones; 84% were seen once. The sample comprised peripheral blood. This sequence was found in a woman in her 50s with active or convalescent COVID-19. The chain links TRBV27 to TRBJ2-3, with TRBD1 matching 9 bases. For the CDR3, the DNA is TGTGCCAGCAGTCGGGACAGGGACACAGATACGCAGTATTTT. It yields the protein CASSRDRDTDTQYF.